Following are 5 T cell receptor beta chains from one sample sequenced in a study of shared clonotypes between healthy human individuals. TCRdb's table, derived via immunoSEQ multiplex PCR, lists solely in-frame clones and lacks some. The data show a few million clones, over 85% seen once. Sequenced: naive CD4+ T cells sorted from blood. Regarding subset: CD45RA+ positively selected. The receptors stem from a man between 18 and 35 years old in good health.

This chain joins TRBV6-1 and TRBJ1-1, with TRBD1 as a possible D gene (5 bases). The V end lost 2 bases, the J end lost 5 bases, and 12 bases lay between the germline ends. The CDR3 spans 14 residues. Germline CDR1 and CDR2: MNHNS and SASEGT. DNA for the CDR3: TGTGCCAGCAGTGAAATCCGGGGGATGACTGAAGCTTTCTTT. It codes for CASSEIRGMTEAFF.

This clone was observed a single time. The chain has TRBV27 and TRBJ2-2; perhaps TRBD2 as D (5 bases). The CDR3 has 15 amino acids. V dropped 3 bases and J dropped 2 bases, with 10 bases sitting between them. Germline values: CDR1 MNHEY, CDR2 SMNVEV (reference sequence). The CDR3 DNA is TGTGCCAGCAGTTTTTCCCGGGGAAACACCGGGGAGCTGTTTTTT. This codes for CASSFSRGNTGELFF.

The J gene is TRBJ2-1, the V gene TRBV5-1; 11 bases align to TRBD2. This CDR3 has 16 amino acids. Germline trimming cut 1 base from V and 7 bases from J; bases unmatched to any gene: 7. The germline V gene encodes CDR1 SGHRS and CDR2 YFSETQ. CDR3 residues: CASSLNLAGGGNEQFF. CDR3 nucleotide sequence: TGCGCCAGCAGCTTGAATCTAGCGGGGGGCGGGAATGAGCAGTTCTTC.

The J gene is TRBJ2-3, the V gene TRBV9; the match to TRBD2 covers 7 bases. Unmatched junction bases numbered 9, after V lost 4 bases and J lost 1 base. The germline V gene has CDR1 SGDLS and CDR2 YYNGEE. The CDR3 totals 16 residues. CDR3 region: CASSTSGVDRTDTQYF. DNA for the CDR3: TGTGCCAGCAGCACAAGCGGGGTTGATCGCACAGATACGCAGTATTTT.

J is TRBJ1-2 and V is TRBV15; D not resolved. Trimming took 11 bases from V and 5 from J, leaving 18 bases between them. This CDR3 contains 13 residues. From germline, CDR1 is LNHNV and CDR2 YYDKDF (reference sequence). CDR3 region: CALRRVFGYGYTF. Here the CDR3 DNA reads TGTGCCCTACGAAGGGTTTTCGGGTATGGCTACACCTTC. Full variable domain (remainder filled in from reference TRBV15 and TRBJ1-2): DAMVIQNPRYQVTQFGKPVTLSCSQTLNHNVMYWYQQKSSQAPKLLFHYYDKDFNNEADTPDNFQSRRPNTSFCFLDIRSPGLGDTAMYLCALRRVFGYGYTFGSGTRLTVV.